The entry below gives a single T cell receptor (beta chain) sequence along with its context. This clonotype was observed at least ten times. Its antigen is unknown. No much larger clonotype is one base removed from it; base qualities were not supplied. This sample was included in a study of identical twins (TCRdb year 2016). Context from the whole study: TCR alpha and beta repertoires from monozygotic twins, unrelated adults of various ages and cord blood were deep-sequenced to test whether fetal clonotypes persist. Replicate twin experiments were performed at different times using different library preparation protocols to rule out contamination.

Every donor was a healthy Caucasian. Three pairs of female monozygotic twins, all aged roughly 18 to 29 years, were included in the twin cohort. CD4+ and CD8+ T cell populations were isolated with positive isolation kits from Invitrogen. To prepare the library, 5' RACE was applied. Reads for this sample came from an Illumina HiSeq 2000. Template switching added a universal primer binding site, and the final cDNA carried a unique molecular identifier that allowed TCR cDNA molecules to be counted accurately. Specific primers in the conserved constant-segment region were used to synthesize first-strand cDNA for TCR alpha and beta chains. Each cDNA library was double barcoded, with a SMART-Mk sample barcode plus Illumina barcodes, to control for contamination. TruSeq adapter sequences and Illumina sample barcodes were added in two successive PCR steps. TCR alpha and beta cDNA libraries were sequenced on the Illumina HiSeq platform with custom primers. The study's processing was this. Unique molecular identifiers were extracted from raw reads with MiGEC, and CDR3 positions were determined with MiXCR. Recombination models were inferred per individual with the repgenHMM and IGoR tools using an EM algorithm. Shared clonotype analysis was performed with the tcR package in R, normalizing sharing by the product of cloneset sizes. Out-of-frame nonproductive sequences were analyzed to study raw recombination free of thymic and clonal selection effects. TCRdb redid the processing of the public reads, applying fastp at Q25 and MiXCR, and retained in-frame beta chains. Merged by CDR3 protein, the rows form single entries marked with the most common genes and DNA. The V and J calls reflect TCRdb's pipeline rather than the authors' work. Counted in this sample were 400,000 to 650,000 distinct CDR3 sequences; roughly a fifth of them appeared once. The ten biggest clones cover 0.8% to 1% of the sample.

CDR1 and CDR2 are drawn from the germline V gene (reference sequence): DFQATT, SNEGSKA. Including the terminal cysteine and phenylalanine, the CDR3 comprises 11 residues. The DNA shown is the 33-base CDR3, in frame from base 1. Here is what the overall study found, with its caveats: Out-of-frame TCR alpha sharing in monozygotic twins was systematically underestimated by recombination models, whereas sharing between unrelated individuals was in agreement with the recombination models. Conclusions relied on cross-sectional statistical analysis, since the same donors could not be followed over many years. Compared with coincidental sharing between unrelated individuals, out-of-frame TCR alpha sequences shared between twins had an excess of sequences with low generation probability. In beta out-of-frame sequences, excess twin sharing was weaker, because having fewer shared sequences lowered the signal-to-noise ratio. Invariant T cells such as MAIT and iNKT could partly confound zero-insertion analyses, although diverse VJ usage argued against such confounding for most clonotypes. Abundant cord blood beta clonotypes carried fewer insertions; young adult naive repertoires showed a weaker similar trend, while memory repertoires showed none.

Another study also made use of these data, one on T cells expressing NK-cell markers. As the second paper documents: In sorted CD3+CD56+NKG2C+, CD3+CD56+NKG2C- and CD3+CD56-NKG2C+ T-cell subsets from 7 or 8 donors, TCR beta-chain repertoires were profiled. Of the eight sequenced donors, seven were found to be HCMV-seropositive and one was found to be HCMV-seronegative. In several experiments an anti-gammadeltaTCR antibody was added to restrict sorting to alphabetaTCR-expressing T cells. In five to seven donors, the dominant CD3+CD56+NKG2C+ clonotypes were found to rank among the top 10 CD8+ clonotypes and to make up about 1.0-7.5% of CD8+ T cells. Those dominant clonotypes were again the most abundant among CD3+CD56-NKG2C+ cells in a few donors, at about 25-60.1%. Whether the expanded NKG2C-expressing T cell clones were specific for HCMV antigens was left unclear. The study sequenced eight donors, all healthy volunteers chosen at random: three men and five women. A commercial ELISA kit detecting HCMV-specific IgG in serum was used to determine HCMV serostatus. MIGEC was used to demultiplex reads and group the reads by UMI, and MiTCR was used to assemble and quantify clonotypes. Only TCR cDNA sequences supported by at least two reads were kept to exclude erroneous sequences. The tcR package was used for downstream repertoire analysis, with clonotypes matched between fractions based on CDR3 nucleotide sequence plus V segment. Antigen specificity was annotated against VDJdb with VDJmatch, allowing one amino acid substitution in CDR3.

Sequencing input: CD4+ T cells sorted from blood. The sequence links TRBV20-1 to TRBJ2-3, with TRBD1 perhaps the D gene, on 5 matching bases. The DNA end is more similar to TRBJ1-5, so the J call may be wrong. This receptor was taken from a woman younger than 35 in good health. The CDR3 here reads CSARVGDPQHF. The DNA sequence reads TGCAGTGCTAGAGTAGGGGACCCCCAGCATTTT.